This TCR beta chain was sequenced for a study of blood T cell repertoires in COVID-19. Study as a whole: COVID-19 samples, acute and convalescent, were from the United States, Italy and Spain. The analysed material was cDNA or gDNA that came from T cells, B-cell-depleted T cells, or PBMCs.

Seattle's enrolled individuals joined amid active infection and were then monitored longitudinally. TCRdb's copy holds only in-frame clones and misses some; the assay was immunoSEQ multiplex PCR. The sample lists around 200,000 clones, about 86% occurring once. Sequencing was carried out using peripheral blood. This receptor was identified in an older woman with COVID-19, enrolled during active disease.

The CDR3 sequence: CARSFRDRSGQPQHF. Written as DNA, the CDR3 is TGTGCCAGAAGCTTTCGGGACAGGTCTGGCCAGCCCCAGCATTTT. This sequence joins TRBV7-5 and TRBJ1-5; the table's D call of TRBD1 was not tested on the DNA. TRBV7-5 is given as a pseudogene. The CDR3 is 15 amino acids.